This passage covers 30 T cell receptor beta chains from one sample sequenced in a study of identifying expanded T cells in peripheral blood (dated by TCRdb to 2018 to 2020). The method was the immunoSEQ multiplex PCR assay. The immuneACCESS repertoire file appears here via TCRdb, limited to in-frame rearrangements. These files lack a portion of the clones; in checked studies, under half of the deficit traces to unresolved V genes, and the cause of the others is not known. This sample comprises under 150,000 clones, 84% of them detected only once. Jointly, the top ten make up 3% to 3.5% of the sample. Sequencing input: blood. The receptors shown here come from a person aged 18 to 75 in good health.

CDR3 bases: TGCGCCAGCACCCCCGTTAGCAACCAAGAGACCCAGTACTTC. Translating it yields CASTPVSNQETQYF. The chain is built from TRBV5-1 and TRBJ2-5; D unresolved. From germline, CDR1 is SGHRS and CDR2 YFSETQ. The CDR3 spans 14 residues. Trimming removed 6 bases at V and 0 bases at J, with 12 bases between.

The chain combines TRBV29-1 with TRBJ1-1, with a tentative D call TRBD1 (5 bases). Germline V gene lookup returns CDR1 SQVTM and CDR2 ANQGSEA. The V gene lost 4 bases and the J gene lost 6 bases, with 12 bases spanning the gap. There are 12 residues in the CDR3. The CDR3 sequence is CSVGGERAEAFF. CDR3 coding DNA: TGCAGCGTTGGGGGGGAAAGGGCTGAAGCTTTCTTT. Using reference TRBV29-1 and TRBJ1-1 for the parts outside the CDR3, the full variable domain is SAVISQKPSRDICQRGTSLTIQCQVDSQVTMMFWYRQQPGQSLTLIATANQGSEATYESGFVIDKFPISRPNLTFSTLTVSNMSPEDSSIYLCSVGGERAEAFFGQGTRLTVV.

The V and J genes are TRBV29-1 and TRBJ2-1; no definite D call. The ends were cut back, 5 bases at V and 0 bases at J, with 8 bases in the middle. Germline assignment: CDR1 SQVTM and CDR2 ANQGSEA. This CDR3 contains 13 residues. CDR3 loop: CSVYGSSYNEQFF. Here the CDR3 DNA reads TGCAGCGTTTACGGCTCCTCCTACAATGAGCAGTTCTTC.

The genes are TRBV4-1 and TRBJ2-7; 8 nucleotides agree with TRBD2. CDR3 size: 15 residues. Germline V gene lookup returns CDR1 MGHRA and CDR2 YSYEKL. Losses at the gene ends were 4 bases for V and 3 bases for J; bases not matched to a gene: 8. The CDR3 bases are TGCGCCAGCAGCCCGAAGGGTAGCGGGGACTACGAGCAGTACTTC. This encodes CASSPKGSGDYEQYF.

The rearrangement links TRBV5-1 to TRBJ2-1, with TRBD2 matching 8 bases. The CDR3 has 15 amino acids. CDR1 and CDR2 from the germline V gene are SGHRS and YFSETQ. Trimming at V came to 1 base and at J to 6 bases, leaving 6 bases not matched to a gene. Here the CDR3 DNA reads TGCGCCAGCAGCTTGTTCGCGGGGGGCGGCAATGAGCAGTTCTTC. It yields the protein CASSLFAGGGNEQFF.

The V gene is TRBV29-1, the J gene TRBJ1-1, with 7 nucleotides matching TRBD1. Unmatched junction bases numbered 8, after V lost 4 bases and J lost 3 bases. Germline assignment: CDR1 SQVTM and CDR2 ANQGSEA. CDR3 length: 14 amino acids. Written as DNA, the CDR3 is TGCAGCGTTGTGAGATACAGGGGCTACACTGAAGCTTTCTTT. Its translation is CSVVRYRGYTEAFF.

The rearrangement links TRBV28 to TRBJ1-5; 8 nucleotides align to TRBD1. The germline V gene encodes CDR1 MDHEN and CDR2 SYDVKM. The CDR3 length is 20 residues. Trimming cost V 3 bases and J 0 bases; bases outside gene matches: 16. The DNA of the CDR3 is TGTGCCAGCAGTTTCGAATGGCAGGGGGCAAATCCTTATAGCAATCAGCCCCAGCATTTT. It codes for CASSFEWQGANPYSNQPQHF.

This clone has just a few counts. The V and J genes are TRBV18 and TRBJ2-7; possible D gene TRBD1, 5 bases. The CDR3 has 15 residues. The germline CDR1 and CDR2 sequences are KGHSH and LQKENI. V dropped 0 bases and J dropped 4 bases, with 13 bases sitting between them. The CDR3 here is CASSPPVIQGYEQYF. The CDR3 nucleotides are TGTGCCAGCTCACCACCTGTGATTCAGGGTTACGAGCAGTACTTC.

The chain employs TRBV7-9 and TRBJ1-2; no firm D call. The CDR3 runs to 13 residues. Germline V gives CDR1 SEHNR, CDR2 FQNEAQ (reference sequence). The ends were cut back, 5 bases at V and 5 bases at J, with 12 bases in the middle. DNA for the CDR3: TGTGCCAGCAGCCCTGGGCGGAAGTATGGCTACACCTTC. Its protein product is CASSPGRKYGYTF.

This clone appeared a few times. Here the CDR3 reads CASSLTRGRGIDGYTF. Here the CDR3 DNA reads TGTGCCAGCAGCTTGACGCGGGGCAGGGGTATCGATGGCTACACCTTC. V and J are TRBV7-8 and TRBJ1-2; possibly TRBD1 for D (6 bases). Trimming took 3 bases from V and 6 from J, leaving 20 bases between them. Germline values: CDR1 SGHVS, CDR2 FQNEAQ. CDR3 length: 16 amino acids.

This clone has a single count. The chain carries TRBV15 and TRBJ1-5, with 7 bases identical to TRBD1. The ends lost 1 base at V and 7 bases at J; junction bases unmatched: 7. The CDR3 is made up of 15 amino acids. Germline V CDR1 and CDR2: LNHNV, YYDKDF (reference sequence). CDR3 sequence reads: CATSRGPGGTQPQHF. CDR3 bases: TGTGCCACCAGCAGAGGCCCAGGGGGGACACAGCCCCAGCATTTT.

The CDR3: CASRRYDGGETQYF. In DNA form, the CDR3 reads TGTGCCAGCCGGAGATATGACGGGGGGGAGACCCAGTACTTC. V usage is TRBV2 and J usage is TRBJ2-5; 7 nucleotides match TRBD2. This CDR3 spans 14 amino acids. Germline assignment: CDR1 SNHLY and CDR2 FYNNEI. The ends lost 8 bases at V and 5 bases at J; junction bases unmatched: 11.

The V gene is TRBV7-9, the J gene TRBJ1-2; D might be TRBD1 (5 bases). This CDR3 has 15 amino acids. Trimming left V 5 bases short and J 4 bases short, with 17 bases between. Germline lookup yields CDR1 SEHNR and CDR2 FQNEAQ (reference sequence). The CDR3 loop is CASSPVGSGTYGYTF. CDR3 nucleotides: TGTGCCAGCAGCCCGGTAGGTTCTGGGACCTATGGCTACACCTTC.

This chain joins TRBV7-6 and TRBJ2-2, with TRBD1 identical over 8 bases. This CDR3 has 16 amino acids. V lost 1 base to trimming and J lost 3 bases; unmatched junction nucleotides: 4. Per the germline V gene, CDR1 is SGHVS and CDR2 is FNYEAQ. In DNA, the CDR3 is TGTGCCAGCAGCTTAGTGGCACAGGGGGACACCGGGGAGCTGTTTTTT. It is translated as CASSLVAQGDTGELFF.

V usage is TRBV6-5 and J usage is TRBJ1-2; the D gene is possibly TRBD1 (5 bases). The V and J ends lost 2 bases and 5 bases respectively, with 12 bases between them. The CDR3 loop spans 14 amino acids. The V gene's germline CDR1 is MNHEY and CDR2 SVGAGI. The chain's CDR3 is CASSYEGSLYGYTF. The CDR3 nucleotides are TGTGCCAGCAGTTACGAGGGGTCACTTTATGGCTACACCTTC.

This clone appeared a few times. The rearrangement uses TRBV2 and TRBJ1-1, with D perhaps matching TRBD1 (5 bases). This CDR3 spans 13 amino acids. Germline lookup yields CDR1 SNHLY and CDR2 FYNNEI. The germline V and J ends were trimmed by 7 bases and 1 base, with 10 bases remaining between them. CDR3 coding DNA: TGTGCCAGCACCGTGACAGAGAACACTGAAGCTTTCTTT. As protein: CASTVTENTEAFF.

The chain has TRBV6-1 and TRBJ2-2, with no clear D. The germline V and J ends were trimmed by 3 bases and 1 base, with 24 bases remaining between them. The length of the CDR3 is 20 residues. From germline, CDR1 is MNHNS and CDR2 SASEGT. The CDR3 protein is CASSEKNLADTYRNTGELFF. The DNA for the CDR3 is TGTGCCAGCAGTGAGAAGAACCTGGCAGATACCTACAGGAACACCGGGGAGCTGTTTTTT.

In the case of this clone: This may come from a read error, since a much larger clone is one base off. Other DNA sequences of this sample code for an identical CDR3. This chain joins TRBV6-5 and TRBJ1-3; D unresolved. Germline CDR1 is MNHEY and CDR2 is SVGAGI. CDR3 length equals 12 residues. The V end lost 7 bases, the J end lost 0 bases, and 4 bases lay between the germline ends. DNA for the CDR3: TGTGCCAGCACAATCTCTGGAAACACCATATATTTT. This encodes CASTISGNTIYF.

CDR3 in DNA: TGCAGCGTTGACCACTATGGCTACACCTTC. Amino acids: CSVDHYGYTF. This chain connects TRBV29-1 to TRBJ1-2; D gene ambiguous. V was cut by 3 bases and J by 3 bases, with 2 bases left in between. Germline values: CDR1 SQVTM, CDR2 ANQGSEA. The CDR3 consists of 10 residues.

The gene calls are TRBV19 and TRBJ2-5, with 8 bases matching TRBD2. The CDR3 is made up of 14 amino acids. V lost 6 bases, J lost 5 bases, and 8 bases stayed unmatched. Germline V lookup: CDR1 LNHDA, CDR2 SQIVND (reference sequence). The CDR3 loop is CASSLGTSPETQYF. CDR3 DNA: TGTGCCAGTAGCCTCGGGACTAGTCCTGAGACCCAGTACTTC.

The chain employs TRBV5-1 and TRBJ2-3, with a tentative D call TRBD2 (6 bases). CDR1 SGHRS and CDR2 YFSETQ come from the germline V gene. This CDR3 region has 13 residues. V lost 1 base, J lost 12 bases, and 15 bases lay in between. CDR3 loop: CASSLRDSTLQYF. The CDR3 coding sequence is TGCGCCAGCAGCTTGCGGGACTCTACTCTCCAGTATTTT.

This chain uses TRBV27 with TRBJ1-5; the match to TRBD1 covers 8 bases. Germline V gene data show CDR1 as MNHEY and CDR2 as SMNVEV (reference sequence). This CDR3 spans 15 amino acids. The V and J ends lost 5 bases and 4 bases, in that order; junction bases with no gene match: 7. CDR3 sequence: CASSTRQGTNQPQHF. CDR3 nucleotides: TGTGCCAGCAGTACCAGACAGGGGACGAATCAGCCCCAGCATTTT.

The CDR3 DNA reads TGTGCCAGCGGAGACAGGGCTGGATATGGCTACACCTTC. This sequence encodes CASGDRAGYGYTF. The J gene is TRBJ1-2, the V gene TRBV6-5, with TRBD1 identical over 7 bases. CDR1 is MNHEY, CDR2 SVGAGI, per germline. The CDR3 totals 13 residues. The V segment lost 8 bases and the J segment 5 bases; nucleotides outside the gene matches: 8.

The chain carries TRBV7-9 and TRBJ1-1; D is ambiguous. The CDR3 is made up of 15 amino acids. Trimming removed 5 bases from V and 1 base from J, with 14 bases in between. Germline CDR1 reads SEHNR; CDR2 reads FQNEAQ (reference sequence). This CDR3 reads CASSLIGEANTEAFF. CDR3 in DNA: TGTGCCAGCAGCCTCATCGGGGAGGCGAACACTGAAGCTTTCTTT.

The CDR3 reads CASSSQGVFNEQFF. CDR3 nucleotide sequence: TGCGCCAGCAGCTCACAGGGGGTGTTTAATGAGCAGTTCTTC. The chain recombines TRBV5-1 with TRBJ2-1; 8 positions match TRBD1. CDR3 length: 14 amino acids. V lost 3 bases and J lost 7; bases outside the gene matches: 6. Per germline, CDR1 SGHRS and CDR2 YFSETQ.

The V gene is TRBV19, the J gene TRBJ1-6; D not certain. V lost 3 bases to trimming and J lost 5 bases, with 11 bases between them. Germline V lookup: CDR1 LNHDA, CDR2 SQIVND (reference sequence). CDR3 length: 15 amino acids. The CDR3 sequence: CASSMRWGNNSPLHF. CDR3 nucleotides: TGTGCCAGTAGTATGCGTTGGGGAAATAATTCACCCCTCCACTTT.

The chain's CDR3 is CASSLAGAESEQFF. The CDR3 DNA is TGTGCCAGCAGCTTAGCGGGGGCTGAATCTGAGCAGTTCTTC. This chain links TRBV7-8 with TRBJ2-1; possibly TRBD1 for D (6 bases). Trimming removed 0 bases from V and 9 bases from J, with 12 bases in between. CDR3 length: 14 amino acids. Per germline, CDR1 SGHVS and CDR2 FQNEAQ.

The DNA for the CDR3 is TGTGCCAGTAGTATTTCGGTTAGGGGCCCCCAGCATTTT. Its translation: CASSISVRGPQHF. This chain joins TRBV19 and TRBJ1-5, with D possibly TRBD1 on 5 matching bases. Germline loops: CDR1 LNHDA, CDR2 SQIVND (reference sequence). The V and J ends lost 3 bases and 10 bases respectively, with 13 bases between them. The CDR3 is 13 amino acids.

The rearrangement links TRBV7-6 to TRBJ2-3; 10 bases are shared with TRBD1. Germline loops: CDR1 SGHVS, CDR2 FNYEAQ. The V segment lost 5 bases and the J segment 4 bases; nucleotides outside the gene matches: 9. CDR3 length: 16 amino acids. The CDR3 DNA reads as TGTGCCAGCAGCCTGACACCGGGACAGGGGTCAGATACGCAGTATTTT. It yields the protein CASSLTPGQGSDTQYF. The whole variable domain, remainder taken from reference TRBV7-6 and TRBJ2-3, is GAGVSQSPRYKVTKRGQDVALRCDPISGHVSLYWYRQALGQGPEFLTYFNYEAQQDKSGLPNDRFSAERPEGSISTLTIQRTEQRDSAMYRCASSLTPGQGSDTQYFGPGTRLTVL.

The CDR3: CASSDVQGTYNEQFF. In DNA, the CDR3 is TGTGCCAGCAGTGACGTACAGGGTACATACAATGAGCAGTTCTTC. V gene TRBV6-1 combines with J gene TRBJ2-1, with a possible D match to TRBD1 (6 bases). This CDR3 is 15 amino acids long. Germline V CDR1 and CDR2: MNHNS, SASEGT. V was shortened by 3 bases and J by 4 bases, with 13 bases between the two germline ends.